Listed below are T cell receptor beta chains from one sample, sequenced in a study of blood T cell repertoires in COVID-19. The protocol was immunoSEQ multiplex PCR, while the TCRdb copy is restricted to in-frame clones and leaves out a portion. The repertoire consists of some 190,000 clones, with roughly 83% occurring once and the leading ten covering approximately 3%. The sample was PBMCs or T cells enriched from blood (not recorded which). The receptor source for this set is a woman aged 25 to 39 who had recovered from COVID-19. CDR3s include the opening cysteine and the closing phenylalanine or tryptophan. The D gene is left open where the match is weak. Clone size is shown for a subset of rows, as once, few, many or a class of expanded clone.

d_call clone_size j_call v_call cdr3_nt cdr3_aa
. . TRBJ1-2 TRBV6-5 TGTGCCAGCCAGGGAGGGCTTGGCTACACCTTC CASQGGLGYTF
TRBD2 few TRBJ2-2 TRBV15 TGTGCCACCAGCAGAGATAACCTAGCGGGGGTTGCGAACACCGGGGAGCTGTTTTTT CATSRDNLAGVANTGELFF
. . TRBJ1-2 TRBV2 TGTGCCAGCAGGGTACGTGGGGCGGTTGGCTACACCTTC CASRVRGAVGYTF
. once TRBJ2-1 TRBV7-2 TGTGCCAGCAGCTTACCGTACAGGGCTCATGAGCAGTTCTTC CASSLPYRAHEQFF
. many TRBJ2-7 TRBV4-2 TGTGCCAGCAGCCAAAATAGACTAGGAGTGGGGGAGCAGTACTTC CASSQNRLGVGEQYF
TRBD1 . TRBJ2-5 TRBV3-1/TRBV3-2 TGTGCCAGCAGCCAAGGTCCCGGGACAGGAGTGACCCAGTACTTC CASSQGPGTGVTQYF
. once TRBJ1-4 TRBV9 TGTGCCAGCAGCGCCTTGGAGTTAGGGGCAGCGGGTGAAAAACTGTTTTTT CASSALELGAAGEKLFF
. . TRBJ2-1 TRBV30 TGTGCCTGCCCCCCTTCGGGACAAGGGGGATACAATGAGCAGTTCTTC CACPPSGQGGYNEQFF
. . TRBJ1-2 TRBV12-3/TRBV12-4 TGTGCCAGCACCTTGACAGTGAGTCCTGGCTACACCTTC CASTLTVSPGYTF
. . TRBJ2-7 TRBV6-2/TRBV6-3 TGTGCCAGCAGTTACTCGCCGGGGACCTACGAGCAGTACTTC CASSYSPGTYEQYF
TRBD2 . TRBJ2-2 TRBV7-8 TGTGCCACCAAACTAGCGGGAGGCACCGGGGAGCTGTTTTTT CATKLAGGTGELFF
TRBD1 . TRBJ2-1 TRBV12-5 TGTGCTAGTGCGCTCCAGGGGGCGGGCAATGAGCAGTTCTTC CASALQGAGNEQFF
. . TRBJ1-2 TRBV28 TGTGCCAGCAGCTTTCCCCGGGACAATAACTATGGCTACACCTTC CASSFPRDNNYGYTF
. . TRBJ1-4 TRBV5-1 TGCGCCAGCAGCTTGGCGGGGTCTAATGAAAAACTGTTTTTT CASSLAGSNEKLFF
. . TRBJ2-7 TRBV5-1 TGCGCCAGCAGCCGGACTTCTCCCTACGAGCAGTACTTC CASSRTSPYEQYF
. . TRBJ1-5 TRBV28 TGTGCCAGCAGTTCAGTATATAGCAATCAGCCCCAGCATTTT CASSSVYSNQPQHF
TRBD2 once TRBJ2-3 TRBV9 TGTGCCAGCAGCGTCGCCTCCTGGGGGGGACCAGATACGCAGTATTTT CASSVASWGGPDTQYF
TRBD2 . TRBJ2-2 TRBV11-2 TGTGCCAGCAGCTTCATCCTAGCGGGGTATACCGGGGAGCTGTTTTTT CASSFILAGYTGELFF
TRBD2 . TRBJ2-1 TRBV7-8 TGTGCCAGCAGCTCGCTCCTAGCGGTGAGCTCCTACAATGAGCAGTTCTTC CASSSLLAVSSYNEQFF
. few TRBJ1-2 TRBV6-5 TGTGCCAGCAGTCCAGGTTATGGCTACACCTTC CASSPGYGYTF
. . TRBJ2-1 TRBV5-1 TGCGCCAGCAGCTTGGGAGGAAATGTAGTCTATGAGCAGTTCTTC CASSLGGNVVYEQFF
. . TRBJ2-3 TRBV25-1 TGTGCCAGCAGTGCGCGGGTAGATACGCAGTATTTT CASSARVDTQYF
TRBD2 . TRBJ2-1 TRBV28 TGTGCCAGCAGCTCAGCGGGAGCTTACAATGAGCAGTTCTTC CASSSAGAYNEQFF
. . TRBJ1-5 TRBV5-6 TGTGCCAGCAGCGTGCGGGGCAATCAGCCCCAGCATTTT CASSVRGNQPQHF
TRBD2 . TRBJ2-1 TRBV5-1 TGCGCCAGCAGCTTGTTCGGGACTAGCGGGGGCGATGAGCAGTTCTTC CASSLFGTSGGDEQFF
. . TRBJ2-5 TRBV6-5 TGTGCCAGCAGTCAGGGGCGGGAGACCCAGTACTTC CASSQGRETQYF
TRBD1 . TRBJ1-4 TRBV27 TGTGCCAGCAGTTTATCTCTGGGGACAGGCGGAAAACTGTTTTTT CASSLSLGTGGKLFF
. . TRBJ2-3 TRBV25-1 TGTGCCAGCAGGGCCGGGGTAGCTCCGTTAGTGGATACGCAGTATTTT CASRAGVAPLVDTQYF
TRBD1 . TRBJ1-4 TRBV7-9 TGTGCCAGCAGCTCCGGAGACAGGGCAATAGATGAAAAACTGTTTTTT CASSSGDRAIDEKLFF
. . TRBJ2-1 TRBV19 TGTGCCAGTAGTTTTTCCGGGGGACCTTACAATGAGCAGTTCTTC CASSFSGGPYNEQFF
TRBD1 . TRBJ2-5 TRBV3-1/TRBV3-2 TGTGCCAGCAATCTATACAGGGGGCGCGGGACAGAGACCCAGTACTTC CASNLYRGRGTETQYF
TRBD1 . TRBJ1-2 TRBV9 TGTGCCAGCAGCGCGAGCACCGGGACAGGGTTGCGCTATGGCTACACCTTC CASSASTGTGLRYGYTF
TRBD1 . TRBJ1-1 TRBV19 TGTGCCAGTACCAGCGGCCTGGACAGGGCACTCCTTCTTAAGGGCACTGAAGCTTTCTTT CASTSGLDRALLLKGTEAFF
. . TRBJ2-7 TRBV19 TGTGCCAGTAGTATTTCGGCCAACCGCGGCCCATTCTACGAGCAGTACTTC CASSISANRGPFYEQYF
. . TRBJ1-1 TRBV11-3 TGTGCCAGCAGCCGTTCATACAGGGAAAACACTGAAGCTTTCTTT CASSRSYRENTEAFF
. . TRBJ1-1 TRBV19 TGTGCCAGTGGTGGCCTTGGTGGGGGGATGTCGAACACTGAAGCTTTCTTT CASGGLGGGMSNTEAFF
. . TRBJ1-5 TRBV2 TGTGCCAGCAGTGGGGGGACAAGCCCGTGGCCCCAGCATTTT CASSGGTSPWPQHF
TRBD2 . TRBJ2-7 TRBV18 TGTGCCAGCTCGGCGGGGGGGGGTACCGAGCAGTACTTC CASSAGGGTEQYF
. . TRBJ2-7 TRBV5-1 TGCGCCAGCAGCTCCGGGACAATGGCCTACGAGCAGTACTTC CASSSGTMAYEQYF
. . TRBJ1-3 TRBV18 TGTGCCAGCTCACCAATATCTTTATCTGGAAACACCATATATTTT CASSPISLSGNTIYF
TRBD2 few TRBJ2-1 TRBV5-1 TGCGCCAGCTCAACTAGCGGGGGGGGCCACAATGAGCAGTTCTTC CASSTSGGGHNEQFF